This is a list of T cell receptor beta chains from one sample in a study of cytomegalovirus exposure and HLA in healthy donors. TCRdb's copy holds only in-frame clones and misses some; the assay was immunoSEQ multiplex PCR. The sample contains 110,000 or so clones, roughly 72% of which appear only once. The sample consisted of PBMCs. These receptors originate from a woman aged 40 to 50 in good health and CMV-seropositive. CDR3s include the opening cysteine and the closing phenylalanine or tryptophan. Clone size is given for some rows only: seen once, a few or many times, or a class if the clone is expanded.

abundance	j_gene	v_gene	CDR3aa
few	TRBJ2-3	TRBV4-3	CASSPRGVAGGLDTDTQYF
NA	NA	TRBV5-1	CASSLNPGTGAYEQYF
NA	TRBJ2-7	TRBV25-1	CASSMTGSYEQYF
NA	TRBJ1-2	TRBV27	CASSFRGQGYTF
NA	TRBJ2-5	TRBV7-9	CASSLPAPAQYF
NA	TRBJ2-7	TRBV6-6	CASTLGGYEQYF
NA	TRBJ2-5	TRBV9	CASSVGGGKGRGQETQYF
NA	TRBJ1-6	TRBV7-9	CASSRRESPLHF
NA	TRBJ2-3	TRBV7-8	CASSLGRLVREDTQYF
few	TRBJ1-1	TRBV7-8	CASSPTPGHPRYTEAFF
few	TRBJ1-2	TRBV27	CASRSGEGYTF
NA	TRBJ2-2	TRBV6-5	CASNTGRAGELFF
NA	TRBJ2-2	TRBV7-3	CASSLTGARTGELFF
NA	TRBJ1-1	TRBV27	CASSVTGGPGTEAFF
NA	TRBJ1-4	TRBV11-2	CASRDRGKTGKLFF
NA	NA	TRBV7-9	CASSPATRLAFTYEQYF
NA	NA	TRBV27	CASSFRDRGLYEQYF